This TCR beta chain was found in a study of CD8+ T cells in alopecia areata. Study conclusions and caveats: Among patients, TCR sharing was less clear than in mice, a difference possibly due in part to HLA diversity in the patient population.

V shed 4 bases and J shed 5 bases, with 11 bases lying between them. The CDR3 runs 13 residues. CDR1 is ENHRY and CDR2 is SYGVKD in the germline V gene. Regarding treatment: oral pan-JAK inhibitor, 5-10 mg twice daily. Extracted RNA was reverse transcribed, and the resulting cDNA served as sequencing template. Clones were read by immunoSEQ multiplex PCR, and TCRdb kept only the in-frame ones, dropping some. Seen here are over 250,000 clones, roughly 60% observed once, and the top ten hold 0.75% to 0.95%. As concerns this clone: What it binds is unknown.

This chain connects TRBV10-3 to TRBJ2-5, with D perhaps matching TRBD1 (6 bases). The source of this sequence is a human donor with alopecia areata. The material was CD4+ T cells sorted from blood, obtained at approximately week 52, from a patient treated with tofacitinib. CDR3 protein: CAISARQEETQYF. In DNA form, the CDR3 reads TGTGCCATCAGTGCTCGACAGGAGGAGACCCAGTACTTC.